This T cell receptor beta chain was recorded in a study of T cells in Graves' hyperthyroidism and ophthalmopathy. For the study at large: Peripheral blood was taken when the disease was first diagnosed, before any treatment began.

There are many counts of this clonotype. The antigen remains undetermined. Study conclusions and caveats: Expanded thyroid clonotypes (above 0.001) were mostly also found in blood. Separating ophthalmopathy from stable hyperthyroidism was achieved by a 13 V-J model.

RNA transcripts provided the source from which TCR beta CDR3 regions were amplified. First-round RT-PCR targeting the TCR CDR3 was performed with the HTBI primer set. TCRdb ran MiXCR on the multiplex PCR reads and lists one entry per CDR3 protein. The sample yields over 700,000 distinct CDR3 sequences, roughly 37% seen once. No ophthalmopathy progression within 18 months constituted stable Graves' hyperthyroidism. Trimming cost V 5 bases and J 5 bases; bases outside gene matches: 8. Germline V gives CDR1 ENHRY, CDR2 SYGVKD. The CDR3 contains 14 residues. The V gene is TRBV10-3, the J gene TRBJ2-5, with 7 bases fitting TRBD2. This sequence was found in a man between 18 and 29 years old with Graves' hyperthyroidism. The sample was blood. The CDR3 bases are TGTGCCATCAGTCAAACTAGCGAGGGGGAGACCCAGTACTTC. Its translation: CAISQTSEGETQYF.